This TCR beta chain stems from a study of blood T cells in healthy people across ages. Using a J-beta primer mix together with a sample-barcoded 5' primer, a second PCR was run for roughly 7 to 11 cycles. MiXCR was run by TCRdb on the 5' RACE reads, yielding one entry per CDR3 protein. The sample yields approximately 960,000 distinct CDR3 sequences, roughly 29% seen once. With V trimmed by 4 bases and J by 10 bases, 18 bases remained unmatched. Germline values: CDR1 KGHDR, CDR2 SFDVKD. This CDR3 spans 17 amino acids. The sample also formed part of further work on T cells of mothers and their children. That paper states: Each donor was one of three healthy Caucasian mothers or one of their six children.

The origin of this receptor is a woman in her 40s in good health. The chain links TRBV24-1 to TRBJ1-5; TRBD1 agrees at 7 bases. Sequencing was performed on blood. DNA of the CDR3: TGTGCCACCAGTGACAGCACAGGGGTGGCATCATCCAAACCCCAGCATTTT. As protein: CATSDSTGVASSKPQHF.